The rows below give T cell receptor beta chains drawn from one sample of a study of pediatric ulcerative colitis. The repertoire was sequenced with immunoSEQ multiplex PCR; TCRdb's copy has only in-frame clones and lacks some. Among about 22,000 clones listed, roughly two thirds were seen once. The sequenced material came from gut tissue. The receptors stem from a boy aged 5 to 17 with severe ulcerative colitis. CDR3s include the opening cysteine and the closing phenylalanine or tryptophan. D genes are given only for firm matches.

cdr3_aa: CAISEGQNYGYTF; j_call: TRBJ1-2; v_call: TRBV10-3; d_call: .
cdr3_aa: CASSWFDQPQHF; j_call: TRBJ1-5; v_call: TRBV19; d_call: .
cdr3_aa: CASSQELQGNYGYTF; j_call: TRBJ1-2; v_call: TRBV4-3; d_call: TRBD1
cdr3_aa: CATSRDRGRGTEAFF; j_call: TRBJ1-1; v_call: TRBV15; d_call: .
cdr3_aa: CASRLNGYTF; j_call: TRBJ1-2; v_call: TRBV6-1; d_call: .
cdr3_aa: CASSLRGGTEAFF; j_call: TRBJ1-1; v_call: TRBV28; d_call: .
cdr3_aa: CASSLAAANQPQHF; j_call: TRBJ1-5; v_call: TRBV5-6; d_call: .
cdr3_aa: CASSQERGGPWETQYF; j_call: TRBJ2-5; v_call: TRBV4-3; d_call: TRBD2
cdr3_aa: CASSYFPGDTEAFF; j_call: TRBJ1-1; v_call: TRBV6-5; d_call: .
cdr3_aa: CASRSTGFMNTEAFF; j_call: TRBJ1-1; v_call: TRBV25-1; d_call: .
cdr3_aa: CASSRDINYGYTF; j_call: TRBJ1-2; v_call: TRBV14; d_call: .
cdr3_aa: CASTPGWGSNQPQHF; j_call: TRBJ1-5; v_call: TRBV6-5; d_call: .
cdr3_aa: CASRQHSYNSPLHF; j_call: TRBJ1-6; v_call: TRBV6-5; d_call: .
cdr3_aa: CASSQSRAGSLTDTQYF; j_call: TRBJ2-3; v_call: TRBV23-1; d_call: .
cdr3_aa: CASSYGGRSYNSPLHF; j_call: TRBJ1-6; v_call: TRBV6-6; d_call: .
cdr3_aa: CASSLGGGRVNEQFF; j_call: TRBJ2-1; v_call: TRBV5-4; d_call: .